This T cell receptor beta chain was sequenced during a study of blood T cell repertoires in COVID-19. The overall study: Sites in the United States, Italy and Spain provided acute and convalescent COVID-19 samples.

After removal of 2 bases from V and 6 bases from J, the junction contained 9 bases not matched to a gene. CDR3 length: 16 amino acids. Germline V gene sequence: CDR1 LGHDT, CDR2 YNNKEL (reference sequence). How the authors handled the data: For nucleated cells, counts were estimated from reference gene primer amplification. Only in-frame clones appear in the TCRdb table, and some are missing; sequencing was by immunoSEQ multiplex PCR. From that table come the V and J calls and clone size; the DNA was used to work out D and trimming. The sample consists of some 260,000 clones, roughly 80% of them appearing once.

The TCR sequence derives from a man older than 75 with acute or convalescent COVID-19. Sequenced material: peripheral blood. The chain joins TRBV3-1 (or the pseudogene TRBV3-2) to TRBJ2-4, with TRBD1 matching over 8 bases. The CDR3: CASSQSPDRGGNIQYF. CDR3 DNA sequence: TGTGCCAGCAGCCAATCTCCCGACAGGGGAGGAAACATTCAGTACTTC.